This T cell receptor beta chain came from a study of beta chain features in type 1 diabetes. About the study: Patients were similar to healthy donors in age and gender (as well as in cell yields). The study, taken as a whole, reports: Patients' naive, central memory and regulatory TCRB repertoires appeared more alike than those of healthy donors.

V lost 3 bases to trimming and J lost 6 bases; unmatched junction nucleotides: 6. Germline lookup yields CDR1 SGDLS and CDR2 YYNGEE. CDR3 size: 14 residues. TCRB transcripts that were expressed got sequenced, as all of the isolated RNA had been reverse transcribed. About 3.57 million reads were obtained on average from naive, central memory and regulatory T cell samples. Produced via immunoSEQ multiplex PCR; TCRdb's table is partial and in-frame only. The profile shows a few hundred thousand clones, about 15% of them singletons. This clone was recorded a few times. The antigen is undetermined. The V and J genes are TRBV9 and TRBJ2-7, with TRBD1 matching over 10 bases. The sequence derives from a man aged 25 to 40 in good health. Sample: naive CD4+ T cells from blood. DNA of the CDR3: TGTGCCAGCAGCGACCGGGACAGGGGATCCGAGCAGTACTTC. Translating gives CASSDRDRGSEQYF. Full variable domain (missing parts from reference TRBV9 and TRBJ2-7): DSGVTQTPKHLITATGQRVTLRCSPRSGDLSVYWYQQSLDQGLQFLIQYYNGEERAKGNILERFSAQQFPDLHSELNLSSLELGDSALYFCASSDRDRGSEQYFGPGTRLTVT.